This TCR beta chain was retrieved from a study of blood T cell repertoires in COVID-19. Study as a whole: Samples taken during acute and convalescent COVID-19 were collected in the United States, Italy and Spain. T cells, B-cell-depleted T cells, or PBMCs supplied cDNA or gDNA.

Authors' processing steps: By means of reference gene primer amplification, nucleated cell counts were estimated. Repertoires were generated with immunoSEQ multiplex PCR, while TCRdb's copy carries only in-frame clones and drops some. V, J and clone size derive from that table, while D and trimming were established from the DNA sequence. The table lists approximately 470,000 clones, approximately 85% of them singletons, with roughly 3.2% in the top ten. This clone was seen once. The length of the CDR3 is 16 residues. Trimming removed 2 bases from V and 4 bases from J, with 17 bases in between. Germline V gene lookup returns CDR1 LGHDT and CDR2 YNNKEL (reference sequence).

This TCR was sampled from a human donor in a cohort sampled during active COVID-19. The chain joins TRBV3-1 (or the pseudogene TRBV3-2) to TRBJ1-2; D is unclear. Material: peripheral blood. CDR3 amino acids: CASSQNSLSLFYGYTF. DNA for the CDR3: TGTGCCAGCAGCCAAAATTCGTTATCCCTGTTCTATGGCTACACCTTC.